This T cell receptor (beta chain) originates from a study of blood T cell repertoires in COVID-19. Germline assignment: CDR1 MDHEN and CDR2 SYDVKM. Trimming removed 6 bases at V and 2 bases at J, with 13 bases between. The CDR3 runs to 14 residues. Data came from immunoSEQ multiplex PCR; TCRdb stores just in-frame clones and leaves some out. The sample lists 250,000 to 400,000 clones; under 90% were seen once. This clone has just one count. The V gene is TRBV28, the J gene TRBJ1-2; D is perhaps TRBD1 (6 bases). Sequencing was performed on PBMCs or T cells enriched from blood (not recorded which). The clonotype comes from a man aged 55 to 69 who had recovered from COVID-19. The CDR3 DNA follows: TGTGCCAGCAGAACAGGGATCCTAAACTATGGCTACACCTTC. Encoded protein: CASRTGILNYGYTF.